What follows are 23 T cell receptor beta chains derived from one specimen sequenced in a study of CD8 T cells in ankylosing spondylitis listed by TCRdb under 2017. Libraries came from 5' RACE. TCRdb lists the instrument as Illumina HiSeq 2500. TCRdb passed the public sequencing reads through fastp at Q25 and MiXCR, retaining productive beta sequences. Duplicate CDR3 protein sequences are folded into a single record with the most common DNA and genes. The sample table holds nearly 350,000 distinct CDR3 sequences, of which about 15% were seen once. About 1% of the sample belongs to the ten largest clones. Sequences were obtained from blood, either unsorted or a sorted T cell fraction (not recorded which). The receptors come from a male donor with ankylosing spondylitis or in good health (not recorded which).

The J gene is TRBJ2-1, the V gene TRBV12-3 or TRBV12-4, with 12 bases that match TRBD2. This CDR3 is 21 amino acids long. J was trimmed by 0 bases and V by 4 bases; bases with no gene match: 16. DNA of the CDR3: TGTGCCAGCAGTTCGGGTCGCCGGGGACTAGCGGGCCCGAGCTCCTACAATGAGCAGTTCTTC. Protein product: CASSSGRRGLAGPSSYNEQFF.

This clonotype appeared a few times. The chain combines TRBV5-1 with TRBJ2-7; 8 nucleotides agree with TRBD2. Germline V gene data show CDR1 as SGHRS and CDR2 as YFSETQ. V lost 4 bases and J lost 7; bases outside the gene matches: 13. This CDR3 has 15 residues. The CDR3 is CASSPPGLGTREQYF. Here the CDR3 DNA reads TGCGCCAGCAGCCCCCCGGGACTAGGGACTCGTGAGCAGTACTTC.

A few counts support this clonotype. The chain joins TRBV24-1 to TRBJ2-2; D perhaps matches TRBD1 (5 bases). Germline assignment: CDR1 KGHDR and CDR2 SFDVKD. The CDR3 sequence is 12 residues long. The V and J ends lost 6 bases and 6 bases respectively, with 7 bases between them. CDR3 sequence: CATSRGPGELFF. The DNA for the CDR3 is TGTGCCACCAGTAGGGGCCCCGGGGAGCTGTTTTTT.

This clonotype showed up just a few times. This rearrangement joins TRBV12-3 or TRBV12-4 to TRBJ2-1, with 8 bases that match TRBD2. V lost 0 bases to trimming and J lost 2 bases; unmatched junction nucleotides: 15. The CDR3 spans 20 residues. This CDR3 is CASSLAAGGIGGGTYNEQFF. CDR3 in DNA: TGTGCCAGCAGTTTAGCGGCGGGGGGAATTGGGGGAGGAACCTACAATGAGCAGTTCTTC.

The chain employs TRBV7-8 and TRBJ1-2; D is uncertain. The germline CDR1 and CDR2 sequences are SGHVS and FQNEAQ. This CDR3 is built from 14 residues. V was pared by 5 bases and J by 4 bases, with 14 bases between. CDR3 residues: CASSLRSGSYGYTF. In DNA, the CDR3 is TGTGCCAGCAGCCTCCGGAGTGGCTCCTATGGCTACACCTTC.

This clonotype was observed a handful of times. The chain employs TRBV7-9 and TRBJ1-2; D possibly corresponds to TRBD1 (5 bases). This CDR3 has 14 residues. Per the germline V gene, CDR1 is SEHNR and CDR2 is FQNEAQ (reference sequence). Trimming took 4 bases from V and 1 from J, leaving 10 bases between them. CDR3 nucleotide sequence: TGTGCCAGCAGCTCAGACAGACTTAACTATGGCTACACCTTC. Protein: CASSSDRLNYGYTF.

In DNA form, the CDR3 reads TGTGCCTGGAGACCCCCGGGGGAAGAGACCCAGTACTTC. It specifies CAWRPPGEETQYF. The chain carries TRBV30 and TRBJ2-5; D might be TRBD2 (6 bases). V lost 3 bases and J lost 3, with 11 bases in between. The length of the CDR3 is 13 residues. Germline lookup yields CDR1 GTSNPN and CDR2 SVGIG (reference sequence).

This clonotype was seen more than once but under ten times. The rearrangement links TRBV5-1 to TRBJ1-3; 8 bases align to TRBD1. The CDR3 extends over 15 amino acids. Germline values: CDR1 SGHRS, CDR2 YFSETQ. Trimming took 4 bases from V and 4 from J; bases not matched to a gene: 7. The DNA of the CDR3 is TGCGCCAGCAGCCCTTTGACAGGGGCCGGAAACACCATATATTTT. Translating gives CASSPLTGAGNTIYF.

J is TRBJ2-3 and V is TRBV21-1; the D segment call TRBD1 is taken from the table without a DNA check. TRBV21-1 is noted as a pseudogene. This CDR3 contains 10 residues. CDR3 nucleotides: TGTGCCAGCAGCCCCCTGAGCTTATATTTT. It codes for CASSPLSLYF.

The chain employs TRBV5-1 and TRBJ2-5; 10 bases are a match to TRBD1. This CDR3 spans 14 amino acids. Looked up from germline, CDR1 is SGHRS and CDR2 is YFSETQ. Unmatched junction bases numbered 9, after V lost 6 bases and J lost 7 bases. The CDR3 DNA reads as TGCGCCAGCAAGGGGACAGGGGACGCCTGGACCCAGTACTTC. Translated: CASKGTGDAWTQYF.

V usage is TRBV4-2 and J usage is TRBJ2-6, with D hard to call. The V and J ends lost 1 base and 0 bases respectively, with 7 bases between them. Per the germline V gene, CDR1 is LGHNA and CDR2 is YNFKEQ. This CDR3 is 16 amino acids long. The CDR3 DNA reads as TGTGCCAGCAGCCAAGTGGGAAGCTCTGGGGCCAACGTCCTGACTTTC. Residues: CASSQVGSSGANVLTF.

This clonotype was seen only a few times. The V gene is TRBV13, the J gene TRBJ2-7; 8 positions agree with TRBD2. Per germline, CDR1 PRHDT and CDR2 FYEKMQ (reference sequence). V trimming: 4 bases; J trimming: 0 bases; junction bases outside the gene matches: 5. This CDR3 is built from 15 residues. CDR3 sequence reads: CASSSKREFSYEQYF. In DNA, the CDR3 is TGTGCCAGCAGCTCTAAGCGGGAGTTCTCCTACGAGCAGTACTTC.

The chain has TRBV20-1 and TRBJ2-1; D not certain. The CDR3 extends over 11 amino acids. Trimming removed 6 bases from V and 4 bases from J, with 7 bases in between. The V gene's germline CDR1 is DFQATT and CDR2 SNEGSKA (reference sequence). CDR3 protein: CSADPYNEQFF. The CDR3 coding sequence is TGCAGTGCGGACCCGTACAATGAGCAGTTCTTC.

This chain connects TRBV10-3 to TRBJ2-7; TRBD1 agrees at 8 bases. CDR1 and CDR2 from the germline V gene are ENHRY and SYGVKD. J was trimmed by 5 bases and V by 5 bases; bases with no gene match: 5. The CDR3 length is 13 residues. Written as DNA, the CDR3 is TGTGCCATCAGTCCGGGACAGGCCAACGAGCAGTACTTC. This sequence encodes CAISPGQANEQYF.

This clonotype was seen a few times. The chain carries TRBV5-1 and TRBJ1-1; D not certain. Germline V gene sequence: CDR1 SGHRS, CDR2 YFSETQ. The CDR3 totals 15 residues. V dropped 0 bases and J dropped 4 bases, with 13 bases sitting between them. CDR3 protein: CASSLERVASTEAFF. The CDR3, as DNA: TGCGCCAGCAGCTTGGAGAGGGTGGCGAGCACTGAAGCTTTCTTT.

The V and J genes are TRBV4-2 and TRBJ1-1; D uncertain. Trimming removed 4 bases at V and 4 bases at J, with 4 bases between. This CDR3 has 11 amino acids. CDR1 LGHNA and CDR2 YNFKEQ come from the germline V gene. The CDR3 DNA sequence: TGTGCCAGCAGCCGTCTCACTGAAGCTTTCTTT. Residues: CASSRLTEAFF.

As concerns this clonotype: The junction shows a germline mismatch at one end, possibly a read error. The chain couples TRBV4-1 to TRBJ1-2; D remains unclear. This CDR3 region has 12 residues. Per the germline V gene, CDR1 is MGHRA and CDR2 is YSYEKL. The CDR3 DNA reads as TGCGCCAGCAGCCAAGATAGAGGCGGCCGTGCCTTC. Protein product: CASSQDRGGRAF.

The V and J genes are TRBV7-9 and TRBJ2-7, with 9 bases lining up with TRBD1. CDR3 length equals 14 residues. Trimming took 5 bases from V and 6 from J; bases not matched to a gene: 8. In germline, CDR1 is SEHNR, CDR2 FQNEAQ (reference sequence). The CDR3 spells CASSPGTGIGEQYF. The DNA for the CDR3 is TGTGCCAGCAGCCCCGGGACAGGGATCGGCGAGCAGTACTTC.

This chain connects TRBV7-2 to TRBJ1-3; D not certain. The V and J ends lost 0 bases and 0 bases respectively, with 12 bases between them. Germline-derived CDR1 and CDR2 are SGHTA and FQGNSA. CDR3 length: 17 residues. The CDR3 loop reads CASSLANGGLSGNTIYF. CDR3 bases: TGTGCCAGCAGCTTAGCGAACGGAGGGCTCTCTGGAAACACCATATATTTT.

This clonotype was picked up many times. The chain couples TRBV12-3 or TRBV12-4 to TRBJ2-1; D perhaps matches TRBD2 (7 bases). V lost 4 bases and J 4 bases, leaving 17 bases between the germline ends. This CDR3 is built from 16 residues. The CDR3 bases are TGTGCCAGCAGTTCCCAGGGGCGGGAGATTTACAATGAGCAGTTCTTC. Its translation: CASSSQGREIYNEQFF.

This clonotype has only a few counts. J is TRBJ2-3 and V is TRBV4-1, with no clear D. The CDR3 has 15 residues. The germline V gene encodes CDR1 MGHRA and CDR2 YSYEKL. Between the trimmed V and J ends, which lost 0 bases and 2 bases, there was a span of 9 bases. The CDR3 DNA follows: TGCGCCAGCAGCCAAGATAGACTGATCACAGATACGCAGTATTTT. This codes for CASSQDRLITDTQYF.

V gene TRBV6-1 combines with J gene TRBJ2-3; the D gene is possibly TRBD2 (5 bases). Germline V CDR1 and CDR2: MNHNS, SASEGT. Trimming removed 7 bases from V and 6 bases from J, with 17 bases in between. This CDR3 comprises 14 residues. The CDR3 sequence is CASTPDFSRDTQYF. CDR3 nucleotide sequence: TGTGCCAGCACTCCGGACTTCTCCCGGGATACGCAGTATTTT.

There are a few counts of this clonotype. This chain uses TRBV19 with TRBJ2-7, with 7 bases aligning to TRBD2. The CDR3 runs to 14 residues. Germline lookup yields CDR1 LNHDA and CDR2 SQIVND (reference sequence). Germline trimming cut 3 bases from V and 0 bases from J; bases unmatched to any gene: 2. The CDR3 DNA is TGTGCCAGTAGTATGGGCGGGAGCTCCTACGAGCAGTACTTC. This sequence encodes CASSMGGSSYEQYF.